Below, 25 T cell receptor beta chains from the same sample are listed, as sequenced in a study of cytomegalovirus exposure and HLA in healthy donors. The PCR used 60 Vbeta and 13 Jbeta primers. TCRdb keeps only in-frame clones here, not all; method: immunoSEQ multiplex PCR. This table has 100,000 to 120,000 clones, 75% to 85% appearing once. Sequencing used PBMCs. The receptor set was obtained from a man aged 30-40 years in good health and CMV-seronegative.

The V and J genes are TRBV5-4 and TRBJ2-5; the match to TRBD1 covers 7 bases. CDR1 is SGHNT and CDR2 is YYREEE in the germline V gene (reference sequence). Germline trimming cut 3 bases from V and 5 bases from J; bases unmatched to any gene: 7. The CDR3 runs to 14 residues. The CDR3 bases are TGTGCCAGCAGCTCGGGCAGGGGGTCGGAGACCCAGTACTTC. It encodes CASSSGRGSETQYF.

The J gene is TRBJ1-3, the V gene TRBV30; D is perhaps TRBD1 (5 bases). Germline V gene lookup returns CDR1 GTSNPN and CDR2 SVGIG (reference sequence). The CDR3 spans 13 residues. V dropped 3 bases and J dropped 3 bases, with 9 bases sitting between them. The DNA for the CDR3 is TGTGCCTGGAGCCGACAGAATGGAAACACCATATATTTT. Translation gives CAWSRQNGNTIYF.

The chain carries TRBV7-2 and TRBJ2-1, with D possibly being TRBD2 (6 bases). The CDR3 totals 17 residues. Trimming removed 5 bases from V and 3 bases from J, with 20 bases in between. Per germline, CDR1 SGHTA and CDR2 FQGNSA. CDR3 amino acids: CASSPHGRDNYYNEQFF. CDR3 sequence (DNA): TGTGCCAGCAGCCCACACGGGCGGGATAACTACTACAATGAGCAGTTCTTC.

The genes are TRBV10-3 and TRBJ2-5, with unresolved D. The CDR3 has 13 amino acids. Germline V gives CDR1 ENHRY, CDR2 SYGVKD. Trimming took off 3 bases at V and 0 bases at J, with 5 bases between the two ends. CDR3 sequence (DNA): TGTGCCATCAGTGATCCCAACCAAGAGACCCAGTACTTC. It specifies CAISDPNQETQYF.

On this clone itself: The identical CDR3 is also encoded by other nucleotide sequences in the sample. This rearrangement joins TRBV15 to TRBJ2-5, with 7 bases that match TRBD2. The CDR3 loop spans 16 amino acids. Unmatched junction bases numbered 11, after V lost 0 bases and J lost 7 bases. CDR1 and CDR2 from the germline V gene are LNHNV and YYDKDF (reference sequence). The CDR3 nucleotides are TGTGCCACCAGCAGAGATCCCGCTAGCGGCTCTCGGACCCAGTACTTC. Its protein product is CATSRDPASGSRTQYF. The complete variable domain, with remaining parts taken from reference TRBV15 and TRBJ2-5, reads DAMVIQNPRYQVTQFGKPVTLSCSQTLNHNVMYWYQQKSSQAPKLLFHYYDKDFNNEADTPDNFQSRRPNTSFCFLDIRSPGLGDTAMYLCATSRDPASGSRTQYFGPGTRLLVL.

The genes are TRBV7-9 and TRBJ1-4; possibly TRBD1 for D (6 bases). V shed 6 bases and J shed 4 bases, with 12 bases lying between them. Per the germline V gene, CDR1 is SEHNR and CDR2 is FQNEAQ (reference sequence). The CDR3 is 14 amino acids. CDR3 region: CASSQGQNNEKLFF. DNA of the CDR3: TGTGCCAGCAGTCAGGGGCAGAATAATGAAAAACTGTTTTTT.

The V call is TRBV19, the J call TRBJ2-1; 16 bases are shared with TRBD2. J was trimmed by 10 bases and V by 9 bases; bases with no gene match: 12. This CDR3 has 16 residues. Germline lookup yields CDR1 LNHDA and CDR2 SQIVND (reference sequence). The CDR3 is CASRIGTSGRATEQFF. DNA of the CDR3: TGTGCCAGCCGAATTGGGACTAGCGGGAGGGCCACAGAGCAGTTCTTC. Complete variable domain (other parts from reference TRBV19 and TRBJ2-1): DGGITQSPKYLFRKEGQNVTLSCEQNLNHDAMYWYRQDPGQGLRLIYYSQIVNDFQKGDIAEGYSVSREKKESFPLTVTSAQKNPTAFYLCASRIGTSGRATEQFFGPGTRLTVL.

J is TRBJ2-1 and V is TRBV14; unclear D gene. The length of the CDR3 is 13 residues. From germline, CDR1 is SGHDN and CDR2 FVKESK. V was cut by 2 bases and J by 13 bases, with 15 bases left in between. CDR3 region: CASSQLILTPQFF. CDR3 DNA: TGTGCCAGCAGCCAATTAATCCTAACCCCCCAGTTCTTC.

The J gene is TRBJ1-1, the V gene TRBV5-1, with 8 bases lining up with TRBD1. Looked up from germline, CDR1 is SGHRS and CDR2 is YFSETQ. CDR3 length: 15 amino acids. J lost 6 bases, V lost 4 bases, and 11 bases had no gene match. The CDR3: CASSRASTGGPEAFF. CDR3 in DNA: TGCGCCAGCAGCCGGGCCTCTACAGGGGGTCCTGAAGCTTTCTTT.

The V call is TRBV6-5, the J call TRBJ2-7, with TRBD2 matching 11 bases. The germline CDR1 and CDR2 sequences are MNHEY and SVGAGI. The CDR3 has 15 residues. V trimming: 5 bases; J trimming: 0 bases; junction bases outside the gene matches: 3. The CDR3 bases are TGTGCCAGCAGTAGACTAGCGGGAAGCTCCTACGAGCAGTACTTC. Its protein product is CASSRLAGSSYEQYF.

V gene TRBV5-4 combines with J gene TRBJ1-4; 10 bases align to TRBD1. Looked up from germline, CDR1 is SGHNT and CDR2 is YYREEE (reference sequence). CDR3 length: 16 amino acids. J lost 5 bases, V lost 3 bases, and 7 bases had no gene match. CDR3 loop: CASSSTGTGVNEKLFF. The CDR3 nucleotides are TGTGCCAGCAGCTCGACCGGGACAGGGGTAAATGAAAAACTGTTTTTT.

This clone was recorded only once. The gene calls are TRBV27 and TRBJ2-3; D is perhaps TRBD2 (5 bases). The V end lost 2 bases, the J end lost 3 bases, and 15 bases lay between the germline ends. Germline CDR1 and CDR2: MNHEY and SMNVEV (reference sequence). The CDR3 spans 16 residues. CDR3 sequence reads: CASSLADPRGTDTQYF. CDR3 bases: TGTGCCAGCAGTTTAGCGGATCCCCGAGGGACAGATACGCAGTATTTT.

This chain connects TRBV27 to TRBJ2-1; 13 bases agree with TRBD2. Germline CDR1 MNHEY, CDR2 SMNVEV (reference sequence). The CDR3 runs to 15 residues. Trimming cost V 5 bases and J 6 bases; bases outside gene matches: 4. The CDR3 region has the DNA TGTGCCAGCAGTATACTAGCGGGGGGGTTCAATGAGCAGTTCTTC. It encodes CASSILAGGFNEQFF.

The gene calls are TRBV30 and TRBJ1-1, with D possibly being TRBD1 (5 bases). V gave up 2 bases and J gave up 1 base, with 8 bases separating them. The CDR3 spans 13 residues. CDR1 GTSNPN and CDR2 SVGIG come from the germline V gene (reference sequence). As DNA, the CDR3 is TGTGCCTGGAGTTTGACAGAGAACACTGAAGCTTTCTTT. Its protein product is CAWSLTENTEAFF.

The chain recombines TRBV5-6 with TRBJ2-1; 8 bases fit TRBD2. V lost 3 bases to trimming and J lost 7 bases; unmatched junction nucleotides: 6. Looked up from germline, CDR1 is SGHDT and CDR2 is YYEEEE. The CDR3 extends over 14 amino acids. The CDR3 DNA is TGTGCCAGCAGCTCGACGGGGGGGCGAAATGAGCAGTTCTTC. Its protein is CASSSTGGRNEQFF.

The gene calls are TRBV9 and TRBJ2-7, with D possibly TRBD1 on 6 matching bases. CDR3 length equals 14 residues. Germline V lookup: CDR1 SGDLS, CDR2 YYNGEE. The ends were cut back, 2 bases at V and 5 bases at J, with 14 bases in the middle. CDR3 DNA sequence: TGTGCCAGCAGCGTCTCACAGGGACCCAACGAGCAGTACTTC. Translated: CASSVSQGPNEQYF. The complete variable domain, with remaining parts taken from reference TRBV9 and TRBJ2-7, reads DSGVTQTPKHLITATGQRVTLRCSPRSGDLSVYWYQQSLDQGLQFLIQYYNGEERAKGNILERFSAQQFPDLHSELNLSSLELGDSALYFCASSVSQGPNEQYFGPGTRLTVT.

V and J are TRBV28 and TRBJ2-1; 9 bases match TRBD2. V was clipped by 4 bases and J by 4 bases; unmatched bases: 8. Per the germline V gene, CDR1 is MDHEN and CDR2 is SYDVKM. The CDR3 has 16 residues. The CDR3 DNA sequence: TGTGCCAGCAGTTCCTTGGCTAGCGGGGCTTACAATGAGCAGTTCTTC. This encodes CASSSLASGAYNEQFF.

V and J are TRBV11-1 and TRBJ2-7, with D possibly being TRBD1 (6 bases). V was shortened by 3 bases and J by 7 bases, with 13 bases between the two germline ends. CDR3 length: 13 residues. Germline assignment: CDR1 SGHAT and CDR2 FQDESV (reference sequence). The CDR3 is CASSLNRDREQYF. For the CDR3, the DNA is TGTGCCAGCAGCTTGAACAGGGATCGGGAGCAGTACTTC.

The rearrangement joins TRBV16 to TRBJ2-2; 11 positions agree with TRBD2. CDR3 length: 17 amino acids. The V gene's germline CDR1 is KGHSY and CDR2 FQNENV. V was clipped by 2 bases and J by 5 bases; unmatched bases: 7. As DNA, the CDR3 is TGTGCCAGCAGCCAAACTATGGGACTAGCGGTAACCGGGGAGCTGTTTTTT. Encoded protein: CASSQTMGLAVTGELFF.

The chain carries TRBV4-3 and TRBJ2-1; possible D gene TRBD2, 6 bases. The CDR3 contains 15 residues. The V gene's germline CDR1 is LGHNA and CDR2 YSLEER. V lost 0 bases and J 7 bases, leaving 13 bases between the germline ends. The CDR3 coding sequence is TGCGCCAGCAGCCAAGAGCCCCTCCGGGGGAATGAGCAGTTCTTC. It encodes CASSQEPLRGNEQFF.

This clone was seen more than once but under ten times. The V call is TRBV7-2, the J call TRBJ2-6, with a tentative D call TRBD1 (5 bases). The CDR3 runs 15 residues. Trimming took off 5 bases at V and 3 bases at J, with 11 bases between the two ends. Germline CDR1 is SGHTA and CDR2 is FQGNSA. As DNA, the CDR3 is TGTGCCAGCAGCGGGGCGATGGGTGGGGCCAACGTCCTGACTTTC. Translated, it gives CASSGAMGGANVLTF.

This chain joins TRBV19 and TRBJ1-2; TRBD1 matches at 7 bases. Unmatched junction bases numbered 4, after V lost 3 bases and J lost 6 bases. Germline V gene sequence: CDR1 LNHDA, CDR2 SQIVND (reference sequence). The CDR3 consists of 13 residues. DNA for the CDR3: TGTGCCAGTAGTATCCTCAGGGGGGATGGCTACACCTTC. The encoded protein is CASSILRGDGYTF.

The chain recombines TRBV6-6 with TRBJ2-2; no clear D gene. V was clipped by 7 bases and J by 1 base, with 10 bases between them. This CDR3 region has 14 residues. CDR1 MNHNY and CDR2 SVGAGI come from the germline V gene (reference sequence). The CDR3 DNA sequence: TGTGCCAGCACCGCGGCTGAGAACACCGGGGAGCTGTTTTTT. Translation gives CASTAAENTGELFF.

The chain couples TRBV7-9 to TRBJ2-7; TRBD1 aligns across 7 bases. This CDR3 spans 14 amino acids. Germline V CDR1 and CDR2: SEHNR, FQNEAQ (reference sequence). V lost 5 bases, J lost 2 bases, and 6 bases stayed unmatched. In DNA, the CDR3 is TGTGCCAGCAGCCCCCCGACAGGGACCTACGAGCAGTACTTC. Its protein product is CASSPPTGTYEQYF.

V usage is TRBV9 and J usage is TRBJ2-3; 10 bases line up with TRBD2. Trimming cost V 1 base and J 0 bases; bases outside gene matches: 2. This CDR3 contains 16 residues. The germline V gene encodes CDR1 SGDLS and CDR2 YYNGEE. The CDR3 DNA follows: TGTGCCAGCAGCGTAAGCGGGGGGGTGAGCACAGATACGCAGTATTTT. The encoded protein is CASSVSGGVSTDTQYF.